This T cell receptor (beta chain) was sequenced for a study of neurological immune-mediated disorders. Study-level results: The absence of shared CDR3 amino acid sequences among expanded clones across subjects suggests private repertoires in all groups.

This clonotype was picked up many times. Its antigen is still unknown. Time point of the sample: longitudinal time-point 3. For the unsorted libraries, 2 million PBMCs stored at -80 C served as input. The authors produced cDNA by 5'RACE using 10-nucleotide random UMIs. Every sequencing run produced over 180 million TCR-beta sequences that came from 15-18 subjects. TCRdb fed the 5' RACE reads into MiXCR, producing one record per CDR3 protein. The data show tens of thousands of distinct CDR3 sequences, with approximately 12% seen just once and approximately 10% held by the top ten. There are 17 residues in the CDR3. Germline V gives CDR1 MNHEY, CDR2 SMNVEV (reference sequence). Deletions cut 2 bases from V and 0 bases from J, with 14 bases between.

The source is a man between 25 and 39 years old in good health. Material: PBMCs. V gene TRBV27 combines with J gene TRBJ1-5, with a weak D call TRBD1 (6 bases). The CDR3 bases are TGTGCCAGCAGTTTAATAGGGGGGACGGATAGCAATCAGCCCCAGCATTTT. Translated, it gives CASSLIGGTDSNQPQHF.